A few counts support the clone carrying this T cell receptor (beta chain). The data belong to a study of identical twins. The germline V and J ends were trimmed by 1 base and 5 bases, with 9 bases remaining between them. The CDR3 extends over 13 amino acids. Looked up from germline, CDR1 is SGHVS and CDR2 is FQNEAQ. TCRdb reprocessed the 5' RACE reads with MiXCR, giving one entry per CDR3 protein. The data contain about 530,000 distinct CDR3 sequences, about 22% of them singletons. These data were likewise used in another study, on yellow fever vaccine responses in identical twins.

The sequencing sample was made of CD4+ T cells sorted from blood. The rearrangement uses TRBV7-8 and TRBJ2-7; perhaps TRBD2 as D (5 bases). This TCR was sampled from a woman under 30 in good health. In DNA form, the CDR3 reads TGTGCCAGCAGCTTAGTCACTAGTCACGAGCAGTACTTC. Translated, it gives CASSLVTSHEQYF.